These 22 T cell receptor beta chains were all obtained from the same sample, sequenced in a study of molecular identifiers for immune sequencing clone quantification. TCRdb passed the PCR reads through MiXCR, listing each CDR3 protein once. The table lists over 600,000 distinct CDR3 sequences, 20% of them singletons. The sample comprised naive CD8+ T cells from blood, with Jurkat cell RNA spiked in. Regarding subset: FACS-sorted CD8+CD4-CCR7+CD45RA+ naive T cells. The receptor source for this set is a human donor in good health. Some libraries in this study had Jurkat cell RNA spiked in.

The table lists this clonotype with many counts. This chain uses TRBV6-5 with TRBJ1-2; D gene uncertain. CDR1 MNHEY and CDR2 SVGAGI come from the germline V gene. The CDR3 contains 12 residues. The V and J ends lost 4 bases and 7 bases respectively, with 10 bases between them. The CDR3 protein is CASSSDNRGYTF. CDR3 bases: TGTGCCAGCAGTTCCGACAACCGTGGCTACACCTTC.

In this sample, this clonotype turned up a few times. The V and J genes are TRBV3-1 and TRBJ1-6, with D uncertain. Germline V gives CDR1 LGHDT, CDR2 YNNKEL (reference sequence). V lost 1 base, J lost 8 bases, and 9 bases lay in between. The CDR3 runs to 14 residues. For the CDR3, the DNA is TGTGCCAGCAGCCAAGGAGGGAGGGATTCACCCCTCCACTTT. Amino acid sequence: CASSQGGRDSPLHF.

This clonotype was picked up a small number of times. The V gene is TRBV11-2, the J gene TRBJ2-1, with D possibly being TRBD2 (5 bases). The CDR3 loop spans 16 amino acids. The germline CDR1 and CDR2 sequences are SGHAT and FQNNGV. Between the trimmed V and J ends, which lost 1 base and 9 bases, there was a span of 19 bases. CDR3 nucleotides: TGTGCCAGCAGCTTAGCGGTTGGGCGGGCCGTTGGTGAGCAGTTCTTC. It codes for CASSLAVGRAVGEQFF.

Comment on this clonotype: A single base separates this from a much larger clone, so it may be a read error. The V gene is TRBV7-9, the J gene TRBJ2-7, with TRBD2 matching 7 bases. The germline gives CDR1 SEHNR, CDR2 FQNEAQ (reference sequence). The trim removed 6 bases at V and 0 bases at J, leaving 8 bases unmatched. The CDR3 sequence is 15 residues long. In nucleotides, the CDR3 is TGTGCCAGCAGTGGCAGCGGGGTAAGCTCCTACGAGCAGTACTTC. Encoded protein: CASSGSGVSSYEQYF.

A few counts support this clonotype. The CDR3 loop is CASSPRQTSYEQYF. The CDR3 nucleotides read TGTGCCAGCAGCCCCCGCCAGACGTCCTACGAGCAGTACTTC. The chain couples TRBV11-2 to TRBJ2-7; D is unclear. Germline V lookup: CDR1 SGHAT, CDR2 FQNNGV. The CDR3 has 14 amino acids. V lost 5 bases and J 1 base, leaving 12 bases between the germline ends.

The CDR3 loop is CASISEGELHNEQFF. The CDR3 nucleotides are TGCGCCAGCATCTCGGAGGGGGAGCTACACAATGAGCAGTTCTTC. The chain uses TRBV10-2 and TRBJ2-1; either TRBD1 or TRBD2 may fit D (6 bases each). CDR3 length: 15 amino acids. V was shortened by 7 bases and J by 5 bases, with 18 bases between the two germline ends. Looked up from germline, CDR1 is WSHSY and CDR2 is SAAADI.

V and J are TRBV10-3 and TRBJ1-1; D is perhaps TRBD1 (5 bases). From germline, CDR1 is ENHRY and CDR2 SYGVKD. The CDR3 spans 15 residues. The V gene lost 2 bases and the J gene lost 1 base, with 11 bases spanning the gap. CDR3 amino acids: CAISEEGAWNTEAFF. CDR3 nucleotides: TGTGCCATCAGTGAGGAAGGGGCCTGGAACACTGAAGCTTTCTTT.

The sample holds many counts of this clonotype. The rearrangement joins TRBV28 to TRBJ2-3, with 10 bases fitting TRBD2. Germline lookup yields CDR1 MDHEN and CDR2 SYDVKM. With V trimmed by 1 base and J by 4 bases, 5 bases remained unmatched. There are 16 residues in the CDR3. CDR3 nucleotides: TGTGCCAGCAGTTTATATACTAGCGGGAAGGCAGATACGCAGTATTTT. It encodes CASSLYTSGKADTQYF.

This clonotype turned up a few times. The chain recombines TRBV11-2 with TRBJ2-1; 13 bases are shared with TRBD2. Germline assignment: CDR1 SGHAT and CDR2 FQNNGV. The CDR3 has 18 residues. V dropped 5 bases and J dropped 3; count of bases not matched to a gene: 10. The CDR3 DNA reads TGTGCCAGCAGCGCAGGACTAGCGGGAGACATAGTCTACAATGAGCAGTTCTTC. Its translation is CASSAGLAGDIVYNEQFF. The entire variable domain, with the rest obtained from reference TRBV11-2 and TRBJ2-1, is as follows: EAGVAQSPRYKIIEKRQSVAFWCNPISGHATLYWYQQILGQGPKLLIQFQNNGVVDDSQLPKDRFSAERLKGVDSTLKIQPAKLEDSAVYLCASSAGLAGDIVYNEQFFGPGTRLTVL.

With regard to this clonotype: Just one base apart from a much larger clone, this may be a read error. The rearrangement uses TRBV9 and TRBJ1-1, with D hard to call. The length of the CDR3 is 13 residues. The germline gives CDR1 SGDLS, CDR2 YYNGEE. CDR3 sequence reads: CASSVESDTEGFF. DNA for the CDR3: TGTGCCAGCAGCGTAGAGAGTGACACTGAAGGTTTCTTT.

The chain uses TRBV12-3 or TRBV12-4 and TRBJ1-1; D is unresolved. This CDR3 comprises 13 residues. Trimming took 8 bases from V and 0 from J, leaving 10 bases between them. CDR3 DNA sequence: TGTGCCAGCCCTCTCCTATTGAACACTGAAGCTTTCTTT. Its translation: CASPLLLNTEAFF.

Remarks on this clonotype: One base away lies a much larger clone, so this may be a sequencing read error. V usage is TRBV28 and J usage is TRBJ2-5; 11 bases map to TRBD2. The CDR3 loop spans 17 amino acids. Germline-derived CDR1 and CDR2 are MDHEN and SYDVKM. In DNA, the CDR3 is TGTGCCAGCAGTCCCCTTAGCGGGAGGGAGAGGGAAGAGACCCAGTGCTTC. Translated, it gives CASSPLSGREREETQCF. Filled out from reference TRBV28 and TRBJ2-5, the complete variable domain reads DVKVTQSSRYLVKRTGEKVFLECVQDMDHENMFWYRQDPGLGLRLIYFSYDVKMKEKGDIPEGYSVSREKKERFSLILESASTNQTSMYLCASSPLSGREREETQCFGPGTRLLVL.

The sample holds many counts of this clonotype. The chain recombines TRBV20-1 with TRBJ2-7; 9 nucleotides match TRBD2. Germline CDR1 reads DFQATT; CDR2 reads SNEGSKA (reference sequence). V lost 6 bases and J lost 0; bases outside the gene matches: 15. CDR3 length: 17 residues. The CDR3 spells CSALGAGGKKGSYEQYF. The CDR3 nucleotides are TGCAGTGCCCTGGGAGCGGGAGGTAAAAAGGGCTCCTACGAGCAGTACTTC.

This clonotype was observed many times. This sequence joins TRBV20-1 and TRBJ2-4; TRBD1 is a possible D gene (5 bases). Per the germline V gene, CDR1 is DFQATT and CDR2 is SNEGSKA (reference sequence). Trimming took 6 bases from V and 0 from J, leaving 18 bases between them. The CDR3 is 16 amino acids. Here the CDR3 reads CSARSTAILAKNIQYF. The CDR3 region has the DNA TGCAGTGCGAGGTCGACAGCCATACTAGCCAAAAACATTCAGTACTTC.

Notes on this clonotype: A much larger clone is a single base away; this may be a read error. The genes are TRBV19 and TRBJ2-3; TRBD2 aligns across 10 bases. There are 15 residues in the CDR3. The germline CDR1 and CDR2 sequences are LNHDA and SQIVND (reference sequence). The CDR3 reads CANSIAGGYTDTQYF. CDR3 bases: TGTGCCAATAGTATAGCGGGAGGCTACACAGATACGCAGTATTTT.

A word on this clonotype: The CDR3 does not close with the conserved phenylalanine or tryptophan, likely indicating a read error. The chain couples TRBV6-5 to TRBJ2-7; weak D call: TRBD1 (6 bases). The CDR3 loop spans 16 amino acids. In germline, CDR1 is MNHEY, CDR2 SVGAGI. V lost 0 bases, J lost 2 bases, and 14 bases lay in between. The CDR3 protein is CASSYSVGQRAYEQYL. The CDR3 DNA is TGTGCCAGCAGTTACTCGGTTGGACAGCGAGCCTACGAGCAGTACCTC.

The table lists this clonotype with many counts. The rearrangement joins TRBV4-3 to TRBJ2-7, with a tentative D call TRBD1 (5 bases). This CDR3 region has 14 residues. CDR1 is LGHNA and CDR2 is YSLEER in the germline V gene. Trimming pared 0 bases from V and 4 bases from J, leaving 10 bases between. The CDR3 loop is CASSQDWAGYEQYF. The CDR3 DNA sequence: TGCGCCAGCAGCCAAGATTGGGCAGGGTACGAGCAGTACTTC.

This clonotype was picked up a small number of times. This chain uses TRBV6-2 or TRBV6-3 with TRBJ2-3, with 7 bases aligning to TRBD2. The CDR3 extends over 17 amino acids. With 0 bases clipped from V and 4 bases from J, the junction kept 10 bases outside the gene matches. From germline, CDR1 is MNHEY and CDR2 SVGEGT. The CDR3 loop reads CASSYSMTGGPPDTQYF. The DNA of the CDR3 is TGTGCCAGCAGTTACTCGATGACGGGAGGTCCCCCAGATACGCAGTATTTT.

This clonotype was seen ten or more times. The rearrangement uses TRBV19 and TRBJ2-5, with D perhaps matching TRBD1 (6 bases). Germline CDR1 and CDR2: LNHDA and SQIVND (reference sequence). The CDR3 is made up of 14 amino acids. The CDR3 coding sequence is TGTGCTACTTCTTTACGGGACAACCAAGAGACCCAGTACTTC. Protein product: CATSLRDNQETQYF.

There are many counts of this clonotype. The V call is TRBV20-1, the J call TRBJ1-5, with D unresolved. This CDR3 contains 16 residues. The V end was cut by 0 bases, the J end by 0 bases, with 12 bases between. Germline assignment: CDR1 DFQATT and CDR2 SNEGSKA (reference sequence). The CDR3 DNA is TGCAGTGCTAGAGATGTAGTCAATTATAGCAATCAGCCCCAGCATTTT. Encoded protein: CSARDVVNYSNQPQHF.

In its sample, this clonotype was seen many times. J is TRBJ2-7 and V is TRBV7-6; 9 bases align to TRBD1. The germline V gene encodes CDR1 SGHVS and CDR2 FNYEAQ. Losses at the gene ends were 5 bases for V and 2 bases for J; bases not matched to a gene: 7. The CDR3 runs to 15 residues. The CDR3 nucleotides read TGTGCCAGCAGCGCAACCCGACAGGGGGCCTACGAGCAGTACTTC. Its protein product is CASSATRQGAYEQYF.

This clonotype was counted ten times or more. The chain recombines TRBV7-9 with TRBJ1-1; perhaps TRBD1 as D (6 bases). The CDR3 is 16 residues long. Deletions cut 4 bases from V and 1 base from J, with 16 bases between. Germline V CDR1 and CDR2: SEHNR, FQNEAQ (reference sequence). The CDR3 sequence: CASSSTGYHKNTEAFF. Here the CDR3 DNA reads TGTGCCAGCAGCTCTACAGGGTACCATAAGAACACTGAAGCTTTCTTT.